This is a list of T cell receptor beta chains from one sample in a study of brain T cells in children with intractable seizures. Method: immunoSEQ multiplex PCR; TCRdb's copy keeps in-frame clones and lacks some. Among some 64,000 clones listed, about 96% were seen once. Material: peripheral blood, obtained at surgery. The receptors were sampled from a boy in the first two years of life with focal cortical dysplasia and intractable seizures. Both conserved end residues are part of each CDR3. The D gene is left open where the match is weak. Clone size is not always given. Where it is, it says once, few, many or a class for expanded clones.

abundance: -
v_gene: TRBV14
d_gene: -
j_gene: TRBJ2-1
CDR3nt: TGTGCCAGCAGCCAAGATGTGAGCGGCAAGCAGTTCTTC
CDR3aa: CASSQDVSGKQFF

abundance: -
v_gene: TRBV14
d_gene: TRBD2
j_gene: TRBJ2-5
CDR3nt: TGTGCCAGCAGCCAATTGATCTTAGCGGGGGGCCACTCCCAAGAGACCCAGTACTTC
CDR3aa: CASSQLILAGGHSQETQYF

abundance: -
v_gene: TRBV12-3/TRBV12-4
d_gene: -
j_gene: TRBJ2-5
CDR3nt: TGTGCCAGCAGCTCAGGACCAACCCAGTACTTC
CDR3aa: CASSSGPTQYF

abundance: -
v_gene: TRBV6-6
d_gene: -
j_gene: TRBJ1-2
CDR3nt: TGTGCCAGCAGTTACTTACCTACAGGGAACTATGGCTACACCTTC
CDR3aa: CASSYLPTGNYGYTF

abundance: -
v_gene: TRBV5-1
d_gene: -
j_gene: TRBJ2-5
CDR3nt: TGCGCCAGCAGCTTGGTACAGTTGGGAGAGACCCAGTACTTC
CDR3aa: CASSLVQLGETQYF

abundance: -
v_gene: TRBV7-9
d_gene: TRBD1
j_gene: TRBJ1-1
CDR3nt: TGTGCCAGCAGCATAATAGGGACAGCAAACACTGAAGCTTTCTTT
CDR3aa: CASSIIGTANTEAFF

abundance: -
v_gene: TRBV4-2
d_gene: TRBD2
j_gene: TRBJ2-7
CDR3nt: TGTGCCAGCAGCCAAGACCTAGCGGGAGGCCAGGACGAGCAGTACTTC
CDR3aa: CASSQDLAGGQDEQYF

abundance: -
v_gene: TRBV5-4
d_gene: TRBD1
j_gene: TRBJ1-2
CDR3nt: TGTGCCAGCAGCTTGTCGGGACAGGGGGCGATAGGCTATGGCTACACCTTC
CDR3aa: CASSLSGQGAIGYGYTF

abundance: -
v_gene: TRBV29-1
d_gene: TRBD1
j_gene: TRBJ2-3
CDR3nt: TGCAGCGTTGAAGATGGCACAGGGGGCTTAGATACGCAGTATTTT
CDR3aa: CSVEDGTGGLDTQYF

abundance: -
v_gene: TRBV6-6
d_gene: -
j_gene: TRBJ2-5
CDR3nt: TGTGCCAGCACCTTAGTACTTTGGGAGACCCAGTACTTC
CDR3aa: CASTLVLWETQYF

abundance: -
v_gene: TRBV5-4
d_gene: TRBD1
j_gene: TRBJ2-3
CDR3nt: TGTGCCAGCAGCCCGGACAGGGGGCTTAGCACAGATACGCAGTATTTT
CDR3aa: CASSPDRGLSTDTQYF

abundance: -
v_gene: TRBV4-2
d_gene: -
j_gene: TRBJ2-1
CDR3nt: TGTGCCAGCAGCCAAGATCCGACCCACCCCATGACCAGACGCTACAATGAGCAGTTCTTC
CDR3aa: CASSQDPTHPMTRRYNEQFF

abundance: -
v_gene: TRBV7-9
d_gene: -
j_gene: TRBJ2-1
CDR3nt: TGTGCCAGCAGACAAACAGGGTACAATGAGCAGTTCTTC
CDR3aa: CASRQTGYNEQFF

abundance: -
v_gene: TRBV5-3
d_gene: -
j_gene: TRBJ1-5
CDR3nt: TGTGCCAGAAGCCCTTGGACAGCCTATAGCAATCAGCCCCAGCATTTT
CDR3aa: CARSPWTAYSNQPQHF

abundance: once
v_gene: TRBV3-1/TRBV3-2
d_gene: TRBD1
j_gene: TRBJ1-2
CDR3nt: TGTGCCAGCAGCCATCGGACAGGGGGGATCTATGGCTACACCTTC
CDR3aa: CASSHRTGGIYGYTF

abundance: -
v_gene: TRBV24-1
d_gene: TRBD1
j_gene: TRBJ2-2
CDR3nt: TGTGCCACCAGTGGTGGCTGGGGACAGGGGGAGAACACCGGGGAGCTGTTTTTT
CDR3aa: CATSGGWGQGENTGELFF

abundance: -
v_gene: TRBV19
d_gene: -
j_gene: TRBJ2-3
CDR3nt: TGTGCCAGTAGGGACCGTAGGGCTGTCACAGATACGCAGTATTTT
CDR3aa: CASRDRRAVTDTQYF

abundance: -
v_gene: TRBV6-5
d_gene: TRBD1
j_gene: TRBJ1-1
CDR3nt: TGTGCCAGCAGTCCCGGGACAGGGAACACTGAAGCTTTCTTT
CDR3aa: CASSPGTGNTEAFF

abundance: -
v_gene: TRBV18
d_gene: -
j_gene: TRBJ1-6
CDR3nt: TGTGCCAGCTCATCGGGCACGTATTCACCCCTCCACTTT
CDR3aa: CASSSGTYSPLHF

abundance: -
v_gene: TRBV12-3/TRBV12-4
d_gene: -
j_gene: TRBJ2-5
CDR3nt: TGTGCCAGCAGTTTAGCCGAGACCCAGTACTTC
CDR3aa: CASSLAETQYF

abundance: once
v_gene: TRBV4-2
d_gene: TRBD1
j_gene: TRBJ1-1
CDR3nt: TGTGCCAGCAGCCCTCCCTACAGGGGAGAGGCTTTCTTT
CDR3aa: CASSPPYRGEAFF

abundance: -
v_gene: TRBV7-6
d_gene: -
j_gene: TRBJ2-5
CDR3nt: TGTGCCAGCAGCTTACTTCCCCCCGAGCTCCGGGAGACCCAGTACTTC
CDR3aa: CASSLLPPELRETQYF

abundance: -
v_gene: TRBV6-5
d_gene: -
j_gene: TRBJ1-5
CDR3nt: TGTGCCAGCAGACCGCGATATAGCAATCAGCCCCAGCATTTT
CDR3aa: CASRPRYSNQPQHF

abundance: -
v_gene: TRBV18
d_gene: -
j_gene: TRBJ2-2
CDR3nt: TGTGCCAGCTCACACCTAGACCCCGGGGAGCTGTTTTTT
CDR3aa: CASSHLDPGELFF

abundance: -
v_gene: TRBV29-1
d_gene: TRBD1
j_gene: TRBJ2-1
CDR3nt: TGCAGCGGGGGGACAGGGTGGGGCAATGAGCAGTTCTTC
CDR3aa: CSGGTGWGNEQFF

abundance: -
v_gene: TRBV18
d_gene: TRBD2
j_gene: TRBJ2-1
CDR3nt: TGTGCCAGCTCACCACCGAGGGGCGGGAGATTCTACAATGAGCAGTTCTTC
CDR3aa: CASSPPRGGRFYNEQFF

abundance: -
v_gene: TRBV11-2
d_gene: TRBD1
j_gene: TRBJ2-5
CDR3nt: TGTGCCAGCAGCTTAACCGGGACAGGGGGCAATTACGCAGAGACCCAGTACTTC
CDR3aa: CASSLTGTGGNYAETQYF

abundance: -
v_gene: TRBV24-1
d_gene: -
j_gene: TRBJ1-5
CDR3nt: TGTGCCACCAGTGATGGGACGGTTAGCAATCAGCCCCAGCATTTT
CDR3aa: CATSDGTVSNQPQHF

abundance: -
v_gene: TRBV4-3
d_gene: TRBD2
j_gene: TRBJ2-3
CDR3nt: TGCGCCAGCAGCCAGGGACTAGTTTCAGATACGCAGTATTTT
CDR3aa: CASSQGLVSDTQYF

abundance: -
v_gene: TRBV5-1
d_gene: -
j_gene: TRBJ2-5
CDR3nt: TGCGCCAGCAGCTTGGGTCGGGGGGCCCAAGAGACCCAGTACTTC
CDR3aa: CASSLGRGAQETQYF

abundance: -
v_gene: TRBV10-3
d_gene: -
j_gene: TRBJ2-7
CDR3nt: TGTGCCCCGTACAGGCGATCCTACGAGCAGTACTTC
CDR3aa: CAPYRRSYEQYF

abundance: -
v_gene: TRBV2
d_gene: TRBD1
j_gene: TRBJ1-1
CDR3nt: TGTGCCAGCAGTCGACAGGGGATCGACACTGAAGCTTTCTTT
CDR3aa: CASSRQGIDTEAFF

abundance: -
v_gene: TRBV27
d_gene: -
j_gene: TRBJ2-1
CDR3nt: TGTGCCAGCAGTTGGGCAGGATACAATGAGCAGTTCTTC
CDR3aa: CASSWAGYNEQFF

abundance: once
v_gene: TRBV6-6
d_gene: -
j_gene: TRBJ2-5
CDR3nt: TGTGCCAGCAGTTACAGGCTCCAAGAGACCCAGTACTTC
CDR3aa: CASSYRLQETQYF

abundance: -
v_gene: TRBV7-9
d_gene: -
j_gene: TRBJ1-6
CDR3nt: TGTGCCAGCAGCAAAACAACGGGGAATTCACCCCTCCACTTT
CDR3aa: CASSKTTGNSPLHF

abundance: few
v_gene: TRBV27
d_gene: -
j_gene: TRBJ1-6
CDR3nt: TGTGCCAGCAGTTTATCCCGGGTAACTCATTCACCCCTCCACTTT
CDR3aa: CASSLSRVTHSPLHF

abundance: -
v_gene: TRBV5-4
d_gene: TRBD2
j_gene: TRBJ2-3
CDR3nt: TGTGCCAGCAGCTTCAGCGGGAGTACGACAGATACGCAGTATTTT
CDR3aa: CASSFSGSTTDTQYF

abundance: -
v_gene: TRBV9
d_gene: -
j_gene: TRBJ2-1
CDR3nt: TGTGCCAGCAGCCCATACAGGTCAACTCGTTACAATGAGCAGTTCTTC
CDR3aa: CASSPYRSTRYNEQFF

abundance: -
v_gene: TRBV4-1
d_gene: TRBD2
j_gene: TRBJ2-7
CDR3nt: TGCGCCAGCAGCCAAGTTCCTCTAGCGGCACCGGGGTACTTC
CDR3aa: CASSQVPLAAPGYF

abundance: -
v_gene: TRBV21-1
d_gene: -
j_gene: TRBJ2-5
CDR3nt: TGTGCCAGCAGCAAAATCGAGACCCAGTACTTC
CDR3aa: CASSKIETQYF

abundance: -
v_gene: TRBV5-1
d_gene: TRBD2
j_gene: TRBJ2-1
CDR3nt: TGCGCCAGCAGCTTGGTTCTAGCGGGGGGGCCGAGCTCCTACAATGAGCAGTTCTTC
CDR3aa: CASSLVLAGGPSSYNEQFF

abundance: -
v_gene: TRBV11-2
d_gene: TRBD1
j_gene: TRBJ2-4
CDR3nt: TGTGCCAGCAGCACGATCAGGGGGAAGGCCAAAAACATTCAGTACTTC
CDR3aa: CASSTIRGKAKNIQYF

abundance: -
v_gene: TRBV3-1/TRBV3-2
d_gene: -
j_gene: TRBJ2-5
CDR3nt: TGTGCCAGCAGCCCGGCGGGACTGGAAGAGACCCAGTACTTC
CDR3aa: CASSPAGLEETQYF

abundance: -
v_gene: TRBV7-6
d_gene: TRBD2
j_gene: TRBJ2-1
CDR3nt: TGTGCCAGCAGACTAGCGCGGACCTTAGCGGGAGGCTGGGAGACCTACAATGAGCAGTTCTTC
CDR3aa: CASRLARTLAGGWETYNEQFF

abundance: -
v_gene: TRBV25-1
d_gene: -
j_gene: TRBJ1-6
CDR3nt: TGTGCCAGCAGCAGGGGCAGGGCAAGGTCACCCCTCCACTTT
CDR3aa: CASSRGRARSPLHF

abundance: -
v_gene: TRBV7-9
d_gene: -
j_gene: TRBJ2-2
CDR3nt: TGTGCCAGCAGCCGCCGTGGTGGATGGGAGCTGTTTTTT
CDR3aa: CASSRRGGWELFF

abundance: -
v_gene: TRBV27
d_gene: -
j_gene: TRBJ1-6
CDR3nt: TGTGCCAGCGGGGTAATTCCCCACCCACCCCTCCACTTT
CDR3aa: CASGVIPHPPLHF

abundance: few
v_gene: TRBV10-1
d_gene: -
j_gene: TRBJ2-2
CDR3nt: TGCGCCAGCAGTGCGCAGACGGGGGCGACCGGGGAGCTGTTTTTT
CDR3aa: CASSAQTGATGELFF

abundance: -
v_gene: TRBV4-1
d_gene: -
j_gene: TRBJ1-2
CDR3nt: TGCGCCAGCAGCCAAGATCTTATGGGGCCAGACCCCCCGGGTGGCTACACCTTC
CDR3aa: CASSQDLMGPDPPGGYTF

abundance: -
v_gene: TRBV24-1
d_gene: -
j_gene: TRBJ1-1
CDR3nt: TGTGCCACCAGTGATTTAATTCCGGGAGGGACTGAAGCTTTCTTT
CDR3aa: CATSDLIPGGTEAFF

abundance: once
v_gene: TRBV7-2
d_gene: TRBD2
j_gene: TRBJ2-1
CDR3nt: TGTGCCAGCAGCGGTAGCGGGGGGCCAAGCTCCTACAATGAGCAGTTCTTC
CDR3aa: CASSGSGGPSSYNEQFF

abundance: -
v_gene: TRBV4-1
d_gene: -
j_gene: TRBJ1-5
CDR3nt: TGCGCCAGCAGCCAAGATTTAAGGGGGGCGCGCAATCAGCCCCAGCATTTT
CDR3aa: CASSQDLRGARNQPQHF

abundance: -
v_gene: TRBV5-1
d_gene: TRBD2
j_gene: TRBJ2-1
CDR3nt: TGCGCCAGCAGCTTGGCCGGGGGGGTAAGCTCCTACAATGAGCAGTTCTTC
CDR3aa: CASSLAGGVSSYNEQFF

abundance: -
v_gene: TRBV4-1
d_gene: TRBD1
j_gene: TRBJ1-4
CDR3nt: TGCGCCAGCAGCCAAGAACCAGGGGGCGCCCCCGGTGGTGAAAAACTGTTTTTT
CDR3aa: CASSQEPGGAPGGEKLFF

abundance: few
v_gene: TRBV10-3
d_gene: -
j_gene: TRBJ2-7
CDR3nt: TGTGCCATCAGTGAGTCACCAGGGGGGACCTACGAGCAGTACTTC
CDR3aa: CAISESPGGTYEQYF

abundance: -
v_gene: TRBV7-9
d_gene: -
j_gene: TRBJ2-7
CDR3nt: TGTGCCAGCAGCTCTCAAACTATCAGGGGCTACGAGCAGTACTTC
CDR3aa: CASSSQTIRGYEQYF

abundance: -
v_gene: TRBV18
d_gene: -
j_gene: TRBJ2-7
CDR3nt: TGTGCCAGCTCACCAGGGACCTCCTACGAGCAGTACTTC
CDR3aa: CASSPGTSYEQYF